In its sample, the clone carrying this T cell receptor beta chain was seen once. Authors' processing steps: Estimation of nucleated cell counts was performed using reference gene primer amplification. Repertoires were generated with immunoSEQ multiplex PCR, while TCRdb's copy carries only in-frame clones and drops some. V and J calls and clone size are those listed in that table; D and trimming were worked out from the DNA. The sample includes 100,000 to 150,000 clones, approximately 81% of them seen just once. V dropped 3 bases and J dropped 2; count of bases not matched to a gene: 10. CDR3 length: 16 amino acids. The germline gives CDR1 SGHVS, CDR2 FNYEAQ. The sample originates from a study of blood T cell repertoires in COVID-19. Background on the study: T cells, B-cell-depleted T cells, or PBMCs supplied cDNA or gDNA.

The V gene is TRBV7-6, the J gene TRBJ2-7; 7 nucleotides align to TRBD2. Sequencing used peripheral blood. The sequence derives from a man aged 55-75 years with acute or convalescent COVID-19. The CDR3 loop reads CASSFEIAGSTYEQYF. The CDR3 nucleotides read TGTGCCAGCAGCTTCGAGATAGCGGGTAGTACCTACGAGCAGTACTTC.